Listed below are T cell receptor beta chains from one sample, sequenced in a study of cytomegalovirus exposure and HLA in healthy donors. Sequencing used immunoSEQ multiplex PCR; TCRdb keeps in-frame clones, though not all of them. The data contain 180,000 or so clones, around 80% of them singletons. The sequencing sample was made of PBMCs. These receptors all stem from a girl aged 10-17 years in good health and CMV-seropositive. Both conserved end residues are part of each CDR3. Fields, in order: D gene, clone size, J gene, V gene, CDR3 DNA, CDR3 protein. A D gene is named only where the DNA matches it firmly. Clone sizes are given selectively: once, few, many, or a class where the clone is expanded.

D gene: NA
clone size: NA
J gene: TRBJ1-2
V gene: TRBV6-5
CDR3 DNA: TGTGCCGTAGGGGGGGGGCCTGTGATTAACTATGGCTACACCTTC
CDR3 protein: CAVGGGPVINYGYTF

D gene: TRBD1
clone size: once
J gene: TRBJ2-6
V gene: TRBV6-4
CDR3 DNA: TGTGCCAGCAGTGCCACAGGGGTGGGGGCCAACGTCCTGACTTTC
CDR3 protein: CASSATGVGANVLTF

D gene: NA
clone size: NA
J gene: TRBJ2-7
V gene: TRBV5-1
CDR3 DNA: TGCGCCAGCAGCCAAACCACCGGACTCTACTACGAGCAGTACTTC
CDR3 protein: CASSQTTGLYYEQYF

D gene: NA
clone size: NA
J gene: TRBJ2-7
V gene: TRBV2
CDR3 DNA: TGTGCCAGCAGACGAGGAAACACAGGCCCCGGCGAGCAGTACTTC
CDR3 protein: CASRRGNTGPGEQYF

D gene: NA
clone size: NA
J gene: TRBJ2-7
V gene: TRBV7-9
CDR3 DNA: TGTGCCAGCAGCGTAACATACGAGCAGTACTTC
CDR3 protein: CASSVTYEQYF

D gene: TRBD2
clone size: NA
J gene: TRBJ2-7
V gene: TRBV2
CDR3 DNA: TGTGCCTCGAGATGGACTAGCGGGATTGACGAGCAGTACTTC
CDR3 protein: CASRWTSGIDEQYF

D gene: NA
clone size: NA
J gene: TRBJ2-7
V gene: TRBV6-1
CDR3 DNA: TGTGCCAGCAAGATTCGGGCAGGGGTGACGTACGAGCAGTACTTC
CDR3 protein: CASKIRAGVTYEQYF

D gene: TRBD1
clone size: NA
J gene: TRBJ1-4
V gene: TRBV28
CDR3 DNA: TGTGCCAGCAGTTTCCCGGACAGGGAAAAACTGTTTTTT
CDR3 protein: CASSFPDREKLFF

D gene: TRBD1
clone size: NA
J gene: TRBJ2-7
V gene: TRBV4-1
CDR3 DNA: TGCGCCAGCAGCTGGACGGACAGGGTCTACGAGCAGTACTTC
CDR3 protein: CASSWTDRVYEQYF

D gene: NA
clone size: NA
J gene: TRBJ2-7
V gene: TRBV20-1
CDR3 DNA: TGCAGTGCTAGTGCGGGTCACGAGCAGTACTTC
CDR3 protein: CSASAGHEQYF

D gene: NA
clone size: NA
J gene: TRBJ1-1
V gene: TRBV18
CDR3 DNA: TGTGCCAGCTCACAAACCAGGCACAAGAACACTGAAGCTTTCTTT
CDR3 protein: CASSQTRHKNTEAFF

D gene: NA
clone size: NA
J gene: TRBJ2-7
V gene: TRBV6-1
CDR3 DNA: TGTGCCAGCAGTGACCGATTTAGTGGGAGGACGTACGAGCAGTACTTC
CDR3 protein: CASSDRFSGRTYEQYF

D gene: TRBD1
clone size: NA
J gene: TRBJ1-3
V gene: TRBV18
CDR3 DNA: TGTGCCAGCTCACCACGCAGGGGGGACGGAAACACCATATATTTT
CDR3 protein: CASSPRRGDGNTIYF

D gene: NA
clone size: NA
J gene: TRBJ1-5
V gene: TRBV27
CDR3 DNA: TGTGCCAGCAGTTTACGTCAGGGTCGGACTCAGCCCCAGCATTTT
CDR3 protein: CASSLRQGRTQPQHF

D gene: NA
clone size: NA
J gene: TRBJ1-4
V gene: TRBV5-8
CDR3 DNA: TGTGCCAGCAGCTTGGGAACAGGGTTGGCGAATGAAAAACTGTTTTTT
CDR3 protein: CASSLGTGLANEKLFF

D gene: NA
clone size: NA
J gene: TRBJ2-1
V gene: TRBV6-5
CDR3 DNA: TGTGCCAGCAGTTACTCAATCGCAAATCGAGAGTTCTTC
CDR3 protein: CASSYSIANREFF

D gene: NA
clone size: NA
J gene: TRBJ2-3
V gene: TRBV27
CDR3 DNA: TGTGCCAGCAGTTTAGGACCGGGGGAGGCGCAGTATTTT
CDR3 protein: CASSLGPGEAQYF

D gene: TRBD2
clone size: NA
J gene: TRBJ2-3
V gene: TRBV6-1
CDR3 DNA: TGTGCCAGCAGTGAATGGCGGGAGGGAACCACAGATACGCAGTATTTT
CDR3 protein: CASSEWREGTTDTQYF

D gene: NA
clone size: NA
J gene: TRBJ2-3
V gene: TRBV10-3
CDR3 DNA: TGTGCCATCACCGGAGGAGCAGATACGCAGTATTTT
CDR3 protein: CAITGGADTQYF

D gene: TRBD2
clone size: NA
J gene: TRBJ2-5
V gene: TRBV14
CDR3 DNA: TGTGCCAGCAGCCGGAGGGGGACTAGCGGGATATTAGGCCAAGAGACCCAGTACTTC
CDR3 protein: CASSRRGTSGILGQETQYF

D gene: TRBD1
clone size: NA
J gene: TRBJ1-4
V gene: TRBV5-1
CDR3 DNA: TGCGCCAGCTTCAGGGGGCCCGATGAAAAACTGTTTTTT
CDR3 protein: CASFRGPDEKLFF

D gene: NA
clone size: once
J gene: TRBJ2-5
V gene: TRBV18
CDR3 DNA: TGTGCCACCTCGCTCTCCGAGGAGGAGACCCAGTACTTC
CDR3 protein: CATSLSEEETQYF

D gene: NA
clone size: NA
J gene: TRBJ2-6
V gene: TRBV27
CDR3 DNA: TGTGCCAGCAGTTCGAACAGACCCTCTGGGGCCAACGTCCTGACTTTC
CDR3 protein: CASSSNRPSGANVLTF

D gene: TRBD1
clone size: NA
J gene: TRBJ2-6
V gene: TRBV7-9
CDR3 DNA: TGTGCCAGCAGCGCCCCTGCCGGGACAGGGGGCTTTGGGGCCAACGTCCTGACTTTC
CDR3 protein: CASSAPAGTGGFGANVLTF

D gene: NA
clone size: NA
J gene: TRBJ2-7
V gene: TRBV2
CDR3 DNA: TGTGCCAGCAGGGGGCCTAGAAACGAGCAGTACTTC
CDR3 protein: CASRGPRNEQYF

D gene: NA
clone size: few
J gene: TRBJ2-5
V gene: TRBV2
CDR3 DNA: TGTGCCAGCAGCGTAGGGGGTGAGACCCAGTACTTC
CDR3 protein: CASSVGGETQYF

D gene: NA
clone size: NA
J gene: TRBJ2-2
V gene: TRBV4-1
CDR3 DNA: TGCGCCAGCAGCCGTATAGCGGCCCGAGGGACCGGGGAGCTGTTTTTT
CDR3 protein: CASSRIAARGTGELFF

D gene: TRBD1
clone size: NA
J gene: TRBJ2-7
V gene: TRBV5-5
CDR3 DNA: TGTGCCAGCAGGACGGGACAGGGGAAGGGCTACGAGCAGTACTTC
CDR3 protein: CASRTGQGKGYEQYF

D gene: NA
clone size: NA
J gene: TRBJ1-1
V gene: TRBV6-5
CDR3 DNA: TGTGCCAGCAGCCGCAGGGAGAACACTGAAGCTTTCTTT
CDR3 protein: CASSRRENTEAFF

D gene: NA
clone size: NA
J gene: TRBJ1-2
V gene: TRBV5-4
CDR3 DNA: TGTGCCAGCAGCTTGCCCCAGAACTATGGCTACACCTTC
CDR3 protein: CASSLPQNYGYTF

D gene: NA
clone size: NA
J gene: TRBJ2-7
V gene: TRBV21-1
CDR3 DNA: TGTGCCAGCAGCCCCCAGGCGCAGGGCTCCTACGAGCAGTACTTC
CDR3 protein: CASSPQAQGSYEQYF

D gene: TRBD2
clone size: once
J gene: TRBJ2-7
V gene: TRBV27
CDR3 DNA: TGTGCCAGCAGTTTGACTAGCACCTACGAGCAGTACTTC
CDR3 protein: CASSLTSTYEQYF

D gene: TRBD2
clone size: NA
J gene: TRBJ2-5
V gene: TRBV7-6
CDR3 DNA: TGTGCCAGCAGCTTAGATCGGGCGGGAGGACGTTGGGCGGAGACCCAGTACTTC
CDR3 protein: CASSLDRAGGRWAETQYF

D gene: TRBD2
clone size: once
J gene: TRBJ2-7
V gene: TRBV10-3
CDR3 DNA: TGTGCCAGCCGGGCGCGGGAGTCCCACGAGCAGTACTTC
CDR3 protein: CASRARESHEQYF

D gene: TRBD2
clone size: few
J gene: TRBJ2-3
V gene: TRBV6-5
CDR3 DNA: TGTGCCAGCAGAACACTAGCGGGAGACACAGATACGCAGTATTTT
CDR3 protein: CASRTLAGDTDTQYF

D gene: TRBD2
clone size: NA
J gene: TRBJ2-5
V gene: TRBV5-1
CDR3 DNA: TGCGCCAGCAGCTCGGGCGGGGGGGGAGAGACCCAGTACTTC
CDR3 protein: CASSSGGGGETQYF

D gene: NA
clone size: few
J gene: TRBJ1-3
V gene: TRBV6-5
CDR3 DNA: TGTGCCAGCAGCCGGGGGATTGCTGGAAACACCATATATTTT
CDR3 protein: CASSRGIAGNTIYF

D gene: TRBD1
clone size: NA
J gene: TRBJ2-1
V gene: TRBV9
CDR3 DNA: TGTGCCAGCAGCGAGACGACAGGGAGAAATGAGCAGTTCTTC
CDR3 protein: CASSETTGRNEQFF

D gene: NA
clone size: NA
J gene: TRBJ2-7
V gene: TRBV6-5
CDR3 DNA: TGTGCCAGCAGCAGAGCCGGGACACCGAATCACGAGCAGTACTTC
CDR3 protein: CASSRAGTPNHEQYF

D gene: NA
clone size: NA
J gene: TRBJ1-5
V gene: TRBV4-2
CDR3 DNA: TGTGCCAGCAGCCAAGCGGGGCAGCCCCAGCATTTT
CDR3 protein: CASSQAGQPQHF

D gene: TRBD1
clone size: few
J gene: TRBJ2-1
V gene: TRBV27
CDR3 DNA: TGTGCCAGCAGTCCCCCCGGGACAGCGGTTGTCGATGAGCAGTTCTTC
CDR3 protein: CASSPPGTAVVDEQFF

D gene: NA
clone size: NA
J gene: TRBJ1-5
V gene: TRBV5-6
CDR3 DNA: TGTGCCAGCAGCGGAGTCCTCGGGCCCCAGCATTTT
CDR3 protein: CASSGVLGPQHF

D gene: TRBD1
clone size: many
J gene: TRBJ1-5
V gene: TRBV6-1
CDR3 DNA: TGTGCCAGCAGTGAAACCCTGGGGACAGGGAGTCAGCCCCAGCATTTT
CDR3 protein: CASSETLGTGSQPQHF

D gene: NA
clone size: NA
J gene: TRBJ1-2
V gene: TRBV11-2
CDR3 DNA: TGTGCCAGCAGCAGACAGGCCTATGGCTACACCTTC
CDR3 protein: CASSRQAYGYTF

D gene: TRBD2
clone size: few
J gene: TRBJ2-1
V gene: TRBV6-1
CDR3 DNA: TGTGCCAGCAGTGAAGTCAGCGGGAGGGCCAGAACTTCGTGGAATGAGCAGTTCTTC
CDR3 protein: CASSEVSGRARTSWNEQFF

D gene: NA
clone size: NA
J gene: TRBJ2-1
V gene: TRBV7-2
CDR3 DNA: TGTGCCAGCAGCTCTCTAACGGGCAATGAGCAGTTCTTC
CDR3 protein: CASSSLTGNEQFF